A selection of T cell receptor beta chains follows, all from one sample in a study of blood T cells in healthy people across ages. Via MiXCR, TCRdb re-called the 5' RACE reads, giving one row per CDR3 protein. Of hundreds of thousands of distinct CDR3 sequences detected, approximately 49% appear once; the ten largest clones hold around 15%. Source material: blood. Receptor source: a man aged 30 to 45 in good health. Each CDR3 is given with its conserved first and last residue. The D gene is left open where the match is weak. The size field is filled for only some rows; it gives once, few, many or a size class.

V	D	J	size	DNA	CDR3
TRBV12-3/TRBV12-4	TRBD2	TRBJ2-3	NA	TGTGCCAGCAGTACCGACCTAGCGGCAGATACGCAGTATTTT	CASSTDLAADTQYF
TRBV4-2	TRBD1	TRBJ1-2	few	TGTGCCAGCAGCCAAGCGGACAGGGGAAATGGCTACACCTTC	CASSQADRGNGYTF
TRBV2	NA	TRBJ1-1	many	TGTGCCAGCAGTGAAGAAGGGGTGGGCACTGAAGCTTTCTTT	CASSEEGVGTEAFF
TRBV6-5	NA	TRBJ2-5	once	TGTGCCAGCAGTTACGGGAAGGGAAGGACCCAGTACTTC	CASSYGKGRTQYF
TRBV3-1	NA	TRBJ1-2	few	TGTGCCAGCAGCCAAGAGGGTCACCGGGGGAACTATGGCTACACCTTC	CASSQEGHRGNYGYTF
TRBV5-1	TRBD2	TRBJ2-7	NA	TGCGCCAGCAGCTTGGAAACTAGCGGGAGCTACGAGCAGTACTTC	CASSLETSGSYEQYF
TRBV4-3	TRBD1	TRBJ1-1	NA	TGCGCCAGCAGCCAGGACAGGCAACCGAACACTGAAGCTTTCTTT	CASSQDRQPNTEAFF
TRBV4-2	NA	TRBJ1-2	NA	TGTGCCAGCACCGACCTCCGGGCGGGGGCTAACTATGGCTACACCTTC	CASTDLRAGANYGYTF
TRBV27	NA	TRBJ2-1	NA	TGTGCCAGCAGTTTATCGTTAGGATTAGTCTACACTGAGCAGTTCTTC	CASSLSLGLVYTEQFF
TRBV6-5	NA	TRBJ2-1	few	TGTGCCAGCAGTTACGGGGTAAGCTCCTACAATGAGCAGTTCTTC	CASSYGVSSYNEQFF
TRBV29-1	TRBD2	TRBJ2-1	NA	TGCAGCGTCGGGACTAGCGGGGGAAACAATGAGCAGTTCTTC	CSVGTSGGNNEQFF
TRBV29-1	TRBD1	TRBJ2-3	NA	TGCAGCACACGGACAGGGGCGGGGGATACGCAGTATTTT	CSTRTGAGDTQYF
TRBV5-1	TRBD1	TRBJ1-3	NA	TGCGCCAGCAGCTGGGGACAGGAGACCTCTGGAAACACCATATATTTT	CASSWGQETSGNTIYF
TRBV10-3	TRBD1	TRBJ2-7	NA	TGTGCCATCAGCCAGACAGGGGACGAGCAGTACTTC	CAISQTGDEQYF
TRBV6-6	NA	TRBJ1-2	NA	TGTGCCAGTAACGGGGGGAGGAATGGCTACACCTTC	CASNGGRNGYTF
TRBV7-8	NA	TRBJ2-7	once	TGTGCCAGCAGCGCTAACTCCGGGACTGATCCTTATTCGCCCTACGAGCAGTACTTC	CASSANSGTDPYSPYEQYF
TRBV6-5	TRBD2	TRBJ2-1	NA	TGTGCCAGCAGTTACTCCGGGGGGGGGCCCAACAATGAGCAGTTCTTC	CASSYSGGGPNNEQFF
TRBV6-5	NA	TRBJ1-4	few	TGTGCCAGCAGTATGGGGGTTCGGATTAGTAATGAAAAACTGTTTTTT	CASSMGVRISNEKLFF
TRBV10-3	NA	TRBJ1-2	few	TGTGCCATTTCGGAGGCTTCTAACTATGGCTACACCTTC	CAISEASNYGYTF
TRBV20-1	NA	TRBJ2-5	few	TGCAGTGCTAGAAGGGTGGATGTCCGGGAGACCCAGTACTTC	CSARRVDVRETQYF
TRBV6-5	TRBD1	TRBJ2-1	few	TGTGCCAGCAGTCGACAGGGTCTACTATACAATGAGCAGTTCTTC	CASSRQGLLYNEQFF
TRBV10-2	TRBD1	TRBJ2-5	NA	TGCGCCGTACATAATCCCGGGACAGGGGGCAACGGGCAGTACTTC	CAVHNPGTGGNGQYF
TRBV6-4	NA	TRBJ2-3	many	TGTGCCAGCAGTGACAAGACCACAGATACGCAGTATTTT	CASSDKTTDTQYF
TRBV6-4	NA	TRBJ1-2	NA	TGTGCCAGCAGTGACGGGAGTGGTGGGGGAGGCTACACCTTC	CASSDGSGGGGYTF
TRBV4-3	TRBD1	TRBJ1-4	few	TGCGCCAGCAGCCAAGAGACAGGGGGGGAAAAACTGTTTTTT	CASSQETGGEKLFF
TRBV9	TRBD2	TRBJ2-5	few	TGTGCCAGCAGCGAACGGGGGGGCGGGGAGACCCAGTACTTC	CASSERGGGETQYF
TRBV25-1	NA	TRBJ1-1	NA	TGTGCCAGCAGTGAATATGCGGAACCGTCGAACACTGAAGCTTTCTTT	CASSEYAEPSNTEAFF
TRBV6-4	TRBD2	TRBJ2-1	NA	TGTGCCAGCAGTGACTCGAAGGGGACTAGCATCGATGAGCAGTTCTTC	CASSDSKGTSIDEQFF
TRBV18	TRBD1	TRBJ2-1	few	TGTGCCAGCTCACCACTCTTCCGGACAGGAACGGGGGAGCAGTTCTTC	CASSPLFRTGTGEQFF
TRBV3-1	NA	TRBJ1-1	NA	TGTGCCAGCAGCCATTTGAGCAGCCCTAACACTGAAGCTTTCTTT	CASSHLSSPNTEAFF
TRBV5-1	TRBD2	TRBJ2-3	NA	TGCGCCAGCAGCTTGGCGGGGGGGCCGCAAGATACGCAGTATTTT	CASSLAGGPQDTQYF
TRBV28	NA	TRBJ2-1	few	TGTGCCAGCCGGGACCCATCCTACAATGAGCAGTTCTTC	CASRDPSYNEQFF
TRBV11-3	NA	TRBJ2-3	once	TGTGCCAGCAGCTTAGGAATCTTCGGCGATACGCAGTATTTT	CASSLGIFGDTQYF
TRBV7-2	TRBD2	TRBJ2-5	NA	TGTGCCAGCAGCTTAGTGACTAGCGGGGGTTTACAAGAGACCCAGTACTTC	CASSLVTSGGLQETQYF
TRBV29-1	TRBD1	TRBJ1-4	NA	TGCAGCGTTCTAACAGGGGGAGGTGCAACTAATGAAAAACTGTTTTTT	CSVLTGGGATNEKLFF
TRBV15	NA	TRBJ2-5	NA	TGTGCCACCAGCAGAGATTGGGGGACCCAGTACTTC	CATSRDWGTQYF
TRBV7-6	NA	TRBJ2-5	few	TGTGCCAGCAGCTCCGAACTAGGAGGGAGCCAGTACTTC	CASSSELGGSQYF
TRBV14	TRBD2	TRBJ2-1	NA	TGTGCCAGCAGCCGGGCCAGACTAGCAGCTTACAATGAGCAGTTCTTC	CASSRARLAAYNEQFF
TRBV7-8	TRBD1	TRBJ1-2	NA	TGTGCCAGCAGCTTACGGGGTAGGGACAGAAGTCCTGGCTACACCTTC	CASSLRGRDRSPGYTF
TRBV3-1	NA	TRBJ2-1	NA	TGTGCCAGCAGCCGGCGAGGGACCGAGTCCGACGAGCAGTTCTTC	CASSRRGTESDEQFF